This TCR beta chain was sequenced for a study of neurological immune-mediated disorders. This clonotype was seen a single time. Possible read error: a much larger clone is one base away. Germline V CDR1 and CDR2: SQVTM, ANQGSEA. The CDR3 runs 11 residues. V lost 7 bases to trimming and J lost 9 bases, with 15 bases between them. Time point meaning: longitudinal time-point 2. TCRdb used MiXCR to reprocess the 5' RACE reads, holding one entry per CDR3 protein. The table records some 80,000 distinct CDR3 sequences, almost 6% of them present only once. The source of this sequence is a woman in her sixties with multiple sclerosis. The chain links TRBV29-1 to TRBJ1-2; D is ambiguous. The source material was PBMCs. For the CDR3, the DNA is TGCAGCGCCCAGGCCGTACTTTGCTACACCTTC. It specifies CSAQAVLCYTF.